Each of the 16 T cell receptor beta chains below was sequenced from the same sample in a study of OX40 agonist ivuxolimab in advanced cancers. Assay: immunoSEQ multiplex PCR; the TCRdb copy retains only in-frame clones and omits some. The sample records approximately 42,000 clones, roughly four fifths being singletons. The sequencing here drew on CD4+ or CD8+ T cells sorted from blood, taken in a trial of the OX40 agonist ivuxolimab. Receptors originate from an adult with an advanced solid tumor such as melanoma, head and neck, liver or kidney cancer.

The genes are TRBV2 and TRBJ2-7; TRBD1 aligns across 7 bases. The germline V gene encodes CDR1 SNHLY and CDR2 FYNNEI. V lost 3 bases, J lost 0 bases, and 5 bases stayed unmatched. This CDR3 has 15 residues. The CDR3 DNA sequence: TGTGCCAGCAGTGAGGATAGGGGGCTCTCCTACGAGCAGTACTTC. It yields the protein CASSEDRGLSYEQYF.

On this clone itself: One end of the junction does not line up with germline, which may come from a read error. V gene TRBV5-4 combines with J gene TRBJ2-7; 9 bases align to TRBD2. Germline assignment: CDR1 SGHNT and CDR2 YYREEE (reference sequence). This CDR3 is built from 15 residues. The CDR3 sequence is CASSQDPSSGVEQYF. CDR3 nucleotides: TGCGCCAGCAGCCAAGATCCTTCTAGCGGGGTCGAGCAGTACTTC.

The V and J genes are TRBV15 and TRBJ1-5; the match to TRBD1 covers 11 bases. Germline loops: CDR1 LNHNV, CDR2 YYDKDF (reference sequence). CDR3 length: 16 amino acids. The V segment lost 4 bases and the J segment 6 bases; nucleotides outside the gene matches: 8. CDR3 in amino acids: CATSTPDRGPPQPQHF. The CDR3 nucleotides are TGTGCCACCAGCACCCCGGACAGGGGGCCGCCTCAGCCCCAGCATTTT. Drawing the rest from reference TRBV15 and TRBJ1-5, the complete variable domain is DAMVIQNPRYQVTQFGKPVTLSCSQTLNHNVMYWYQQKSSQAPKLLFHYYDKDFNNEADTPDNFQSRRPNTSFCFLDIRSPGLGDTAMYLCATSTPDRGPPQPQHFGDGTRLSIL.

The chain has TRBV4-1 and TRBJ2-6, with a weak D call TRBD1 (6 bases). Trimming left V 5 bases short and J 4 bases short, with 12 bases between. There are 15 residues in the CDR3. Germline CDR1 is MGHRA and CDR2 is YSYEKL. CDR3 coding DNA: TGCGCCAGCAGCGCACCAGGGGACGGGGCCAACGTCCTGACTTTC. This encodes CASSAPGDGANVLTF.

The CDR3 DNA follows: TGCGCCAGCGGCCAGGGACTAGCGGAGCCGCTTGAGCAGTTCTTC. Its protein product is CASGQGLAEPLEQFF. The V gene is TRBV5-1, the J gene TRBJ2-1, with 11 bases lining up with TRBD2. Trimming at V came to 7 bases and at J to 9 bases, leaving 12 bases not matched to a gene. This CDR3 has 15 residues. CDR1 is SGHRS and CDR2 is YFSETQ in the germline V gene.

This clone was recorded only once. V gene TRBV5-1 combines with J gene TRBJ2-7, with no clear D. V was trimmed by 2 bases and J by 0 bases, leaving 15 bases between them. The V gene's germline CDR1 is SGHRS and CDR2 YFSETQ. The CDR3 spans 16 residues. The CDR3 coding sequence is TGCGCCAGCAGCTTTGATTCCCGACACTCCTCCTACGAGCAGTACTTC. Translated: CASSFDSRHSSYEQYF.

This sequence joins TRBV6-1 and TRBJ2-5; D possibly corresponds to TRBD2 (5 bases). With the DNA end fitting TRBJ2-7 better, the J assignment may be wrong. CDR3 length: 12 amino acids. Germline CDR1 MNHNS, CDR2 SASEGT. Here the CDR3 DNA reads TGTGCCAGCAGTGAGACTATCTACGAGCAGTACTTC. It specifies CASSETIYEQYF.

The V call is TRBV7-2, the J call TRBJ1-1, with D unclear. V was clipped by 2 bases and J by 0 bases, with 4 bases between them. Germline V gene sequence: CDR1 SGHTA, CDR2 FQGNSA. The CDR3 runs 13 residues. Here the CDR3 reads CASSLRMNTEAFF. CDR3 coding DNA: TGTGCCAGCAGCTTACGGATGAACACTGAAGCTTTCTTT.

The J gene is TRBJ2-1, the V gene TRBV7-8; D possibly uses TRBD1 or TRBD2 (5 bases each). The germline CDR1 and CDR2 sequences are SGHVS and FQNEAQ. Deletions cut 3 bases from V and 7 bases from J, with 13 bases between. CDR3 size: 14 residues. CDR3 protein: CASSFEGSANEQFF. The CDR3 DNA sequence: TGTGCCAGCAGCTTCGAGGGGAGTGCGAATGAGCAGTTCTTC.

The chain links TRBV5-6 to TRBJ2-5, with D perhaps TRBD2 (5 bases). CDR3 length: 14 amino acids. The germline gives CDR1 SGHDT, CDR2 YYEEEE. Trimming cost V 4 bases and J 5 bases, with 15 bases left between them. CDR3 DNA sequence: TGTGCCAGCAGCCCCACGGGGTCGACCGAGACCCAGTACTTC. This translates into CASSPTGSTETQYF.

This clone was detected once. This chain connects TRBV6-1 to TRBJ1-5; no firm D call. Germline CDR1 and CDR2: MNHNS and SASEGT. V lost 1 base to trimming and J lost 1 base, with 11 bases between them. This CDR3 has 16 amino acids. The CDR3 protein is CASSEEEGGSNQPQHF. For the CDR3, the DNA is TGTGCCAGCAGTGAAGAAGAGGGTGGGAGCAATCAGCCCCAGCATTTT.

V and J are TRBV4-3 and TRBJ2-1; a weak D match, TRBD2 (5 bases). This CDR3 region has 17 residues. CDR1 is LGHNA, CDR2 YSLEER, per germline. V gave up 2 bases and J gave up 0 bases, with 14 bases separating them. CDR3 in amino acids: CASSQTRTSNSYNEQFF. The CDR3 DNA reads TGCGCCAGCAGCCAAACGAGGACTTCAAACTCCTACAATGAGCAGTTCTTC.

J is TRBJ1-3 and V is TRBV6-6; D gene uncertain. V lost 5 bases to trimming and J lost 0 bases, with 5 bases between them. CDR3 length: 13 amino acids. Looked up from germline, CDR1 is MNHNY and CDR2 is SVGAGI (reference sequence). The CDR3 sequence is CASSGFSGNTIYF. The CDR3, as DNA: TGTGCCAGCAGTGGGTTCTCTGGAAACACCATATATTTT.

The V and J genes are TRBV7-2 and TRBJ2-7; 8 bases agree with TRBD1. Losses at the gene ends were 5 bases for V and 5 bases for J; bases not matched to a gene: 11. The CDR3 consists of 15 residues. The germline CDR1 and CDR2 sequences are SGHTA and FQGNSA. The CDR3 sequence is CASSPGPGGPHEQYV. CDR3 in DNA: TGTGCCAGCAGCCCGGGGCCAGGGGGCCCGCACGAGCAGTACGTC.

The genes are TRBV6-1 and TRBJ2-1, with D uncertain. V lost 3 bases to trimming and J lost 6 bases, with 12 bases between them. Germline assignment: CDR1 MNHNS and CDR2 SASEGT. The CDR3 spans 14 residues. Written as DNA, the CDR3 is TGTGCCAGCAGTGACACCAGGCAGTTCAATGAGCAGTTCTTC. Amino acid sequence: CASSDTRQFNEQFF.

The V call is TRBV23-1, the J call TRBJ2-7; TRBD2 agrees at 8 bases. TRBV23-1 is an open reading frame whose function is uncertain. Trimming removed 1 base from V and 2 bases from J; junction bases left unmatched: 13. The CDR3 length is 18 residues. Written as DNA, the CDR3 is TGCGCCAGCAGTCAATTGTTCCACGGCGGGAGGCTAACCTACGAGCAGTACTTC. Residues: CASSQLFHGGRLTYEQYF.